The 24 T cell receptor beta chains below come from one sample, sequenced in a study of CD4 T cells in relation to SARS-CoV-2 and coronaviruses. The repertoire was sequenced with immunoSEQ multiplex PCR; TCRdb's copy has only in-frame clones and lacks some. In the table there are some 65,000 clones, about nine tenths of which are singletons. Before the COVID-19 pandemic, during about 2010-2019, CD4+ T cells were taken from unexposed donors. The specimen sequenced was memory CD4+ T cells from PBMCs. These receptors were taken from a human donor in good health.

The rearrangement uses TRBV7-3 and TRBJ2-2; D might be TRBD2 (5 bases). The CDR3 consists of 14 residues. Deletions cut 4 bases from V and 7 bases from J, with 13 bases between. Germline CDR1 SGHTA, CDR2 FQGTGA. The CDR3 coding sequence is TGTGCCAGCAGCTCTCAGATGGCGGGCGGGGAGCTGTTTTTT. Translated, it gives CASSSQMAGGELFF. Together with reference TRBV7-3 and TRBJ2-2, the CDR3 gives the full variable domain: GAGVSQTPSNKVTEKGKYVELRCDPISGHTALYWYRQSLGQGPEFLIYFQGTGAADDSGLPNDRFFAVRPEGSVSTLKIQRTERGDSAVYLCASSSQMAGGELFFGEGSRLTVL.

This chain connects TRBV5-1 to TRBJ1-2, with 9 bases aligning to TRBD1. With 5 bases clipped from V and 3 bases from J, the junction kept 5 bases outside the gene matches. Germline V gene sequence: CDR1 SGHRS, CDR2 YFSETQ. The CDR3 runs 14 residues. The DNA for the CDR3 is TGCGCCAGCAGAACAGGGGGCGCGGACTATGGCTACACCTTC. The encoded protein is CASRTGGADYGYTF.

The chain recombines TRBV15 with TRBJ2-1, with D tentatively TRBD2 (6 bases). This CDR3 spans 14 amino acids. V was cut by 1 base and J by 6 bases, with 10 bases left in between. Germline assignment: CDR1 LNHNV and CDR2 YYDKDF (reference sequence). This CDR3 is CATSRVGGSNEQFF. In DNA form, the CDR3 reads TGTGCCACCAGCAGAGTCGGAGGGTCCAATGAGCAGTTCTTC.

This clone was recorded once. The V gene is TRBV27, the J gene TRBJ2-7; weak D call: TRBD2 (5 bases). CDR3 length: 15 residues. CDR1 and CDR2 from the germline V gene are MNHEY and SMNVEV (reference sequence). V was cut by 6 bases and J by 2 bases, with 17 bases left in between. CDR3 DNA: TGTGCCAGCAGCAAAGCTAGCAGCCTAACCTACGAGCAGTACTTC. Translation: CASSKASSLTYEQYF.

The J gene is TRBJ1-3, the V gene TRBV28; 7 bases are shared with TRBD1. Trimming cost V 3 bases and J 4 bases; bases outside gene matches: 3. The CDR3 spans 14 residues. Germline assignment: CDR1 MDHEN and CDR2 SYDVKM. CDR3 region: CASSLTGYGNTIYF. The CDR3 DNA follows: TGTGCCAGCAGTTTGACAGGGTACGGAAACACCATATATTTT. Full variable domain (outside the CDR3, taken from reference TRBV28 and TRBJ1-3): DVKVTQSSRYLVKRTGEKVFLECVQDMDHENMFWYRQDPGLGLRLIYFSYDVKMKEKGDIPEGYSVSREKKERFSLILESASTNQTSMYLCASSLTGYGNTIYFGEGSWLTVV.

This clone showed up just a few times. V and J are TRBV5-1 and TRBJ2-5; no clear D. Trimming shortened V by 2 bases and J by 2 bases, and 10 bases separated the two germline ends. CDR3 length equals 14 residues. From germline, CDR1 is SGHRS and CDR2 YFSETQ. DNA for the CDR3: TGCGCCAGCAGCTTTAGGTCGCCACAAGAGACCCAGTACTTC. It translates to CASSFRSPQETQYF.

The chain links TRBV10-2 to TRBJ2-7; 7 nucleotides agree with TRBD1. V trimming: 6 bases; J trimming: 6 bases; junction bases outside the gene matches: 11. The CDR3 contains 14 residues. Germline V gives CDR1 WSHSY, CDR2 SAAADI. The CDR3 is CASRLARGSTEQYF. DNA for the CDR3: TGCGCCAGCAGGTTAGCCAGGGGGTCTACCGAGCAGTACTTC.

The CDR3 is CASSPSRLNTEAFF. CDR3 DNA: TGTGCCAGCAGCCCCTCCCGGCTGAACACTGAAGCTTTCTTT. This chain uses TRBV6-4 with TRBJ1-1; D gene ambiguous. This CDR3 contains 14 residues. CDR1 and CDR2 from the germline V gene are MRHNA and SNTAGT. V shed 6 bases and J shed 0 bases, with 11 bases lying between them.

V gene TRBV28 combines with J gene TRBJ1-1, with 9 bases identical to TRBD1. Unmatched junction bases numbered 4, after V lost 3 bases and J lost 8 bases. The CDR3 is made up of 13 amino acids. Looked up from germline, CDR1 is MDHEN and CDR2 is SYDVKM. The CDR3 region has the DNA TGTGCCAGCAGTTTTCCCACAGGGGGCGAAGCTTTCTTT. Protein: CASSFPTGGEAFF.

V usage is TRBV10-3 and J usage is TRBJ2-3, with D perhaps TRBD1 (6 bases). V lost 11 bases, J lost 3 bases, and 12 bases lay in between. In germline, CDR1 is ENHRY, CDR2 SYGVKD. The CDR3 has 12 residues. The CDR3: CASRQGTDTQYF. CDR3 nucleotide sequence: TGTGCCTCCCGGCAGGGGACAGATACGCAGTATTTT.

V usage is TRBV6-1 and J usage is TRBJ2-3; D is uncertain. There are 15 residues in the CDR3. Germline-derived CDR1 and CDR2 are MNHNS and SASEGT. The V end was cut by 2 bases, the J end by 0 bases, with 9 bases between. Written as DNA, the CDR3 is TGTGCCAGCAGTGAATTGGCAGCTAGCACAGATACGCAGTATTTT. Protein sequence: CASSELAASTDTQYF.

The chain combines TRBV5-6 with TRBJ1-5; D gene unclear. The length of the CDR3 is 18 residues. Germline CDR1 SGHDT, CDR2 YYEEEE. Between the trimmed V and J ends, which lost 0 bases and 0 bases, there was a span of 16 bases. The CDR3 loop is CASSLGGSRLSSNQPQHF. The CDR3 region has the DNA TGTGCCAGCAGCTTGGGGGGAAGTCGACTCTCTAGCAATCAGCCCCAGCATTTT.

The chain has TRBV5-1 and TRBJ2-1, with D tentatively TRBD2 (6 bases). Germline V gene lookup returns CDR1 SGHRS and CDR2 YFSETQ. CDR3 length: 15 amino acids. V lost 1 base and J 4 bases, leaving 12 bases between the germline ends. The CDR3 coding sequence is TGCGCCAGCAGCTTGTCCCTAGCGTCTTACAATGAGCAGTTCTTC. Protein product: CASSLSLASYNEQFF. The full variable domain, in which reference TRBV5-1 and TRBJ2-1 provide the parts outside the CDR3, is KAGVTQTPRYLIKTRGQQVTLSCSPISGHRSVSWYQQTPGQGLQFLFEYFSETQRNKGNFPGRFSGRQFSNSRSEMNVSTLELGDSALYLCASSLSLASYNEQFFGPGTRLTVL.

The chain uses TRBV27 and TRBJ2-7, with no clear D. CDR1 MNHEY and CDR2 SMNVEV come from the germline V gene (reference sequence). This CDR3 comprises 13 residues. The ends were cut back, 0 bases at V and 3 bases at J, with 6 bases in the middle. The CDR3 DNA is TGTGCCAGCAGTTTATCCTTCAACTACGAGCAGTACTTC. This gives the protein CASSLSFNYEQYF.

The chain employs TRBV6-4 and TRBJ2-5, with D maybe TRBD1 (6 bases). V lost 3 bases, J lost 4 bases, and 9 bases lay in between. This CDR3 region has 13 residues. Germline values: CDR1 MRHNA, CDR2 SNTAGT. For the CDR3, the DNA is TGTGCCAGCAGTGAATCCAGGGGAGAGACCCAGTACTTC. This sequence encodes CASSESRGETQYF.

J is TRBJ1-2 and V is TRBV6-1; D might be TRBD1 (5 bases). V was cut by 0 bases and J by 4 bases, with 9 bases left in between. The germline V gene encodes CDR1 MNHNS and CDR2 SASEGT. The CDR3 covers 14 residues. The CDR3 bases are TGTGCCAGCAGTGAAGCGGGGGGATCCTATGGCTACACCTTC. It yields the protein CASSEAGGSYGYTF.

V gene TRBV5-1 combines with J gene TRBJ2-1, with TRBD2 identical over 7 bases. Germline CDR1 reads SGHRS; CDR2 reads YFSETQ. Germline trimming cut 0 bases from V and 6 bases from J; bases unmatched to any gene: 6. The CDR3 sequence is 15 residues long. CDR3 coding DNA: TGCGCCAGCAGCTTGGCCATGGGAGGGTCCAATGAGCAGTTCTTC. It encodes CASSLAMGGSNEQFF.

This chain uses TRBV10-1 with TRBJ1-2, with 10 bases matching TRBD1. Germline CDR1 is WNHNN and CDR2 is SYGVQD (reference sequence). Germline trimming cut 3 bases from V and 3 bases from J; bases unmatched to any gene: 4. The CDR3 runs to 15 residues. The CDR3 sequence is CASSESGQGDYGYTF. The DNA for the CDR3 is TGCGCCAGCAGTGAATCTGGACAGGGGGACTATGGCTACACCTTC.

The chain uses TRBV24-1 and TRBJ2-3; 8 positions agree with TRBD2. The length of the CDR3 is 17 residues. Unmatched junction bases numbered 11, after V lost 3 bases and J lost 4 bases. From germline, CDR1 is KGHDR and CDR2 SFDVKD. The CDR3 sequence is CATSDTPSAGAADTQYF. The CDR3 DNA reads as TGTGCCACCAGTGATACACCCTCAGCGGGAGCGGCAGATACGCAGTATTTT.

The rearrangement joins TRBV2 to TRBJ2-1; 10 bases line up with TRBD1. This CDR3 has 15 amino acids. Germline V gene data show CDR1 as SNHLY and CDR2 as FYNNEI. Trimming cost V 2 bases and J 9 bases; bases outside gene matches: 7. The CDR3 bases are TGTGCCAGCAGTGAAACCCGACAGGGGGCGGGTGAGCAGTTCTTC. It is translated as CASSETRQGAGEQFF.

The chain couples TRBV5-1 to TRBJ1-1; 8 bases are a match to TRBD1. Germline trimming cut 1 base from V and 4 bases from J; bases unmatched to any gene: 6. Germline CDR1 is SGHRS and CDR2 is YFSETQ. This CDR3 contains 15 residues. CDR3 loop: CASSLWDRRGTEAFF. Written as DNA, the CDR3 is TGCGCCAGCAGCTTGTGGGACAGGCGGGGCACTGAAGCTTTCTTT.

The rearrangement links TRBV6-6 to TRBJ2-1; D is ambiguous. Germline V gene data show CDR1 as MNHNY and CDR2 as SVGAGI (reference sequence). The V gene lost 4 bases and the J gene lost 0 bases, with 13 bases spanning the gap. The length of the CDR3 is 16 residues. The CDR3: CASSSPEMRSYNEQFF. CDR3 nucleotide sequence: TGTGCCAGCAGTTCACCCGAAATGCGCTCCTACAATGAGCAGTTCTTC.

The chain links TRBV19 to TRBJ2-7, with 7 positions matching TRBD1. This CDR3 is 18 amino acids long. Germline values: CDR1 LNHDA, CDR2 SQIVND (reference sequence). With 4 bases clipped from V and 8 bases from J, the junction kept 23 bases outside the gene matches. CDR3 sequence reads: CASSNDREPLDRLSKQYF. The CDR3 DNA follows: TGTGCCAGTAGTAACGACAGGGAACCGCTGGACCGCCTTAGTAAGCAGTACTTC.

The rearrangement uses TRBV7-9 and TRBJ2-7, with TRBD2 matching over 12 bases. The CDR3 is 17 amino acids. With V trimmed by 3 bases and J by 1 base, 7 bases remained unmatched. Germline-derived CDR1 and CDR2 are SEHNR and FQNEAQ (reference sequence). For the CDR3, the DNA is TGTGCCAGCAGCTTTACACTAGCGGGAGGTCTTTCCTACGAGCAGTACTTC. This sequence encodes CASSFTLAGGLSYEQYF.